Given below is one T cell receptor (beta chain) in context. Antigen unknown. This sample stems from a study of T cell responses to AZD1222 COVID-19 vaccine. The germline CDR1 and CDR2 sequences are SEHNR and FQNEAQ (reference sequence). Trimming cost V 5 bases and J 4 bases, with 12 bases left between them. There are 13 residues in the CDR3. Study-wide points: The sample set comprised mostly white British donors with more females, and clonal diversity was possibly underestimated.

The table came from immunoSEQ multiplex PCR; TCRdb's copy has only in-frame clones and leaves some out. Among about 170,000 clones listed, 80% to 90% were seen once. The receptor was derived from an adult in good health. The specimen comprised peripheral blood, sampled on day 0 of AZD1222 vaccination. The chain joins TRBV7-9 to TRBJ2-7; D possibly corresponds to TRBD1 (6 bases). CDR3 region: CASSQQTGYEQYF. In DNA, the CDR3 is TGTGCCAGCAGCCAACAAACAGGGTACGAGCAGTACTTC.